The TCR beta chain described here comes from a study of control samples from healthy donors and cancer patients. The repertoire was sequenced with immunoSEQ multiplex PCR; TCRdb's copy has only in-frame clones and lacks some. This sample has 70,000 to 80,000 clones; 75% to 90% occur once, and the top ten carry around 16%. The CDR3 has 16 residues. The ends lost 5 bases at V and 5 bases at J; junction bases unmatched: 9. CDR1 is SEHNR, CDR2 FQNEAQ, per germline (reference sequence). This chain connects TRBV7-9 to TRBJ2-5, with TRBD2 identical over 12 bases. The material sequenced was blood. The sequence was obtained from a man in his fifties in good health. In nucleotides, the CDR3 is TGTGCCAGCAGCGCAGGACTAGCGGGGAAGTGGGAGACCCAGTACTTC. It translates to CASSAGLAGKWETQYF.